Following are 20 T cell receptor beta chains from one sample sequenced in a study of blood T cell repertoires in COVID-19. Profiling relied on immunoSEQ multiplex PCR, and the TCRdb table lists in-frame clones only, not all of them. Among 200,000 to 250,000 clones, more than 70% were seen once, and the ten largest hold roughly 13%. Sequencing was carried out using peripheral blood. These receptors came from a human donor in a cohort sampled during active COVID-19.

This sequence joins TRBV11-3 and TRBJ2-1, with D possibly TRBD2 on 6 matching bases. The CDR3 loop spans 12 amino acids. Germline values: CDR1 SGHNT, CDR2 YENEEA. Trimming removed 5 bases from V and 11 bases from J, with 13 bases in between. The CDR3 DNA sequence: TGTGCCAGCAGCGGATTTCGCGGGAAGCAGTTCTTC. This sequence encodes CASSGFRGKQFF.

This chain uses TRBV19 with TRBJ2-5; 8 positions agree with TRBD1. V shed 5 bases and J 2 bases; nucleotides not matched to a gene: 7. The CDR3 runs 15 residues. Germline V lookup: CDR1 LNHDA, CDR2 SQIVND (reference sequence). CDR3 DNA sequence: TGTGCCAGTAGTCCCCGACAGGGGATGCAAGAGACCCAGTACTTC. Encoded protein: CASSPRQGMQETQYF.

CDR3 bases: TGTGCCAGCAGCATCCGACAGGGGCGCACAGATACGCAGTATTTT. Amino acid sequence: CASSIRQGRTDTQYF. The V gene is TRBV9, the J gene TRBJ2-3; 8 nucleotides align to TRBD1. V lost 4 bases to trimming and J lost 1 base; unmatched junction nucleotides: 5. The CDR3 runs 15 residues. CDR1 and CDR2 from the germline V gene are SGDLS and YYNGEE.

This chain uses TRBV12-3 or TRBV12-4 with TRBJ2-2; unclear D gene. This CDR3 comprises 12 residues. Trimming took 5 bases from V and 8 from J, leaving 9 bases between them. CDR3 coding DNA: TGTGCCAGCAGTCAGAATGTGGGGGAGCTGTTTTTT. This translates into CASSQNVGELFF.

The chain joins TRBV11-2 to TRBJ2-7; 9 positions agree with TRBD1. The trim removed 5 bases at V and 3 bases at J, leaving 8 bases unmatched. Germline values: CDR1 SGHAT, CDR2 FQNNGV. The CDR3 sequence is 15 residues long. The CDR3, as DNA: TGTGCCAGCAGCGGGGGACAGGGAAAAATCTACGAGCAGTACTTC. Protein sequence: CASSGGQGKIYEQYF.

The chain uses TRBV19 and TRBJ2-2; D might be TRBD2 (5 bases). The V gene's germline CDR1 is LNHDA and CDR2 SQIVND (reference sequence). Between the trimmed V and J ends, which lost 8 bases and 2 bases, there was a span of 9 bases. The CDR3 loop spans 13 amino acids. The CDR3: CASSLDNTGELFF. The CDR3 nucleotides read TGTGCCAGTTCACTAGACAACACCGGGGAGCTGTTTTTT.

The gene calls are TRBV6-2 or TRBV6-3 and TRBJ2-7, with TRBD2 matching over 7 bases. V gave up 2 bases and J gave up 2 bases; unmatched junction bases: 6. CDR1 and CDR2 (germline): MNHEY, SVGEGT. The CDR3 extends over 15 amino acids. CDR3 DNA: TGTGCCAGCAGTTACCCGGCTAGCGGCACCTACGAGCAGTACTTC. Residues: CASSYPASGTYEQYF.

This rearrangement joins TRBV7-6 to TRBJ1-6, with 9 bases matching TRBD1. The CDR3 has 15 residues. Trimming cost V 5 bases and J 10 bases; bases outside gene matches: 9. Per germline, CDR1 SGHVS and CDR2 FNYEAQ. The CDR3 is CASSDKTGGRSPLHF. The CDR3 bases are TGTGCCAGCAGCGACAAAACAGGGGGCAGGTCACCCCTCCACTTT.

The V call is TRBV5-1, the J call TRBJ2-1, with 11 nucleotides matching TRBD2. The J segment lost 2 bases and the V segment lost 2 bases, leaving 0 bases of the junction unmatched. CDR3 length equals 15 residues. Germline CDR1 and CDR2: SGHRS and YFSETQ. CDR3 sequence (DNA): TGCGCCAGCAGCTTTAGCGGGGGGGCCTACAATGAGCAGTTCTTC. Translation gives CASSFSGGAYNEQFF.

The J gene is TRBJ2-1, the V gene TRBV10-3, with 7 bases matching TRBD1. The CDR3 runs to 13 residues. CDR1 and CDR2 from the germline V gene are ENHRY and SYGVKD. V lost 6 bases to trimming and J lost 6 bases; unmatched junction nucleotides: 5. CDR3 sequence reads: CAISSGQPNEQFF. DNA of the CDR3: TGTGCCATCAGCTCGGGACAGCCCAATGAGCAGTTCTTC.

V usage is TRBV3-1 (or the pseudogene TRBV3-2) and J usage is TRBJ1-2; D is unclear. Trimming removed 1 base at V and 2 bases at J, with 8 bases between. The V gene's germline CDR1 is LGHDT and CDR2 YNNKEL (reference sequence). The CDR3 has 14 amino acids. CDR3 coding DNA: TGTGCCAGCAGCCAAGGTCGGGGAAACTATGGCTACACCTTC. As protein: CASSQGRGNYGYTF.

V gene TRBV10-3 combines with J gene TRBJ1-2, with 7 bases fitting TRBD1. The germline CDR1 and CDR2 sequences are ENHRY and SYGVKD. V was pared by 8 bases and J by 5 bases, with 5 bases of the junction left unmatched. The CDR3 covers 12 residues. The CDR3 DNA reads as TGTGCCATCGGCCCGGGACAGTATGGCTACACCTTC. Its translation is CAIGPGQYGYTF.

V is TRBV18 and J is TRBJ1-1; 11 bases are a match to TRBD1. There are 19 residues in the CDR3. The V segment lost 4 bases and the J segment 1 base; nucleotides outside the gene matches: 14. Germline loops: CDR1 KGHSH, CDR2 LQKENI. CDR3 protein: CASSRKTGTGGFRNTEAFF. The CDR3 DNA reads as TGTGCCAGCTCACGCAAGACCGGGACAGGGGGTTTTCGGAACACTGAAGCTTTCTTT.

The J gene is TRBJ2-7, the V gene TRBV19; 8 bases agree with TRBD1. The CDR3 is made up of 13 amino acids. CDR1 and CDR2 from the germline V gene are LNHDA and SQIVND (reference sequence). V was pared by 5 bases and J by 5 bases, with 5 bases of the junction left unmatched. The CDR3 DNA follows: TGTGCCAGTAGTCCAGGGGGCACGGACGAGCAGTACTTC. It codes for CASSPGGTDEQYF.

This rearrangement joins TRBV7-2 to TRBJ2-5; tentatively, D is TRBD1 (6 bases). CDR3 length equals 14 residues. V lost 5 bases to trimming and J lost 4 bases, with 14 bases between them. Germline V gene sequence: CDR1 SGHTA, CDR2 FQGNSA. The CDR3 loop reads CASSTPTGRETQYF. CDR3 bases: TGTGCCAGCAGCACACCCACAGGGAGAGAGACCCAGTACTTC.

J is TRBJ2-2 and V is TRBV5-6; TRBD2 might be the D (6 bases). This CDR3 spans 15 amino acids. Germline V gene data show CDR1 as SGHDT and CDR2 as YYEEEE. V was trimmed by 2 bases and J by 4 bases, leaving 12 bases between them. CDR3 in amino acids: CASSLRRAPTGELFF. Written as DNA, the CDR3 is TGTGCCAGCAGCTTAAGGAGGGCCCCCACCGGGGAGCTGTTTTTT.

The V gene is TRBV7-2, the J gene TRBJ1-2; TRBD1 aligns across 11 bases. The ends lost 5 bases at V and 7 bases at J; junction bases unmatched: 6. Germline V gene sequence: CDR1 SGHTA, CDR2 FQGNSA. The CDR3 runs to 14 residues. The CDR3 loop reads CASSPGQGAPGYTF. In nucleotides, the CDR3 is TGTGCCAGCAGCCCCGGACAGGGGGCGCCTGGCTACACCTTC.

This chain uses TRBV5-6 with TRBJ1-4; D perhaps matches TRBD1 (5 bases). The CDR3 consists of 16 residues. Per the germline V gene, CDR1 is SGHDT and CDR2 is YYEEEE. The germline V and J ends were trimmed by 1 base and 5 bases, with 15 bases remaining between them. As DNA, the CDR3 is TGTGCCAGCAGCTTGATCGGACGGGGGGGAAATGAAAAACTGTTTTTT. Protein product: CASSLIGRGGNEKLFF.

The CDR3 DNA is TGCGCCAGCAGCCGAACAGGGGACGACTATGGCTACACCTTC. This codes for CASSRTGDDYGYTF. This chain links TRBV5-1 with TRBJ1-2, with 7 bases that match TRBD1. The CDR3 loop spans 14 amino acids. V shed 4 bases and J 3 bases; nucleotides not matched to a gene: 6. Germline V gives CDR1 SGHRS, CDR2 YFSETQ.

CDR3: CASSWDQGTDTQYF. CDR3 DNA sequence: TGCGCCAGCAGTTGGGACCAGGGGACAGATACGCAGTATTTT. This rearrangement joins TRBV4-3 to TRBJ2-3, with D tentatively TRBD1 (6 bases). In germline, CDR1 is LGHNA, CDR2 YSLEER. Trimming cost V 6 bases and J 3 bases, with 13 bases left between them. There are 14 residues in the CDR3.